These 2 T cell receptor beta chains were all obtained from the same sample, sequenced in a study of blood T cell repertoires in COVID-19. Assay used: immunoSEQ multiplex PCR; TCRdb lists only in-frame clones, some missing. The table has around 80,000 clones, nearly 85% seen once. Specimen: peripheral blood. Receptors were obtained from a woman at least 80 years old with acute or convalescent COVID-19.

The V call is TRBV5-1, the J call TRBJ2-2, with D possibly matching TRBD1 (6 bases). CDR1 and CDR2 from the germline V gene are SGHRS and YFSETQ. The CDR3 is made up of 18 amino acids. The V and J ends lost 3 bases and 2 bases respectively, with 20 bases between them. CDR3 coding DNA: TGCGCCAGCAGCTCGGCTCCCTTAGGACAGACTAACACCGGGGAGCTGTTTTTT. It codes for CASSSAPLGQTNTGELFF.

The CDR3 nucleotides read TGTGCCAGCAGCCAAGGTGGGCAGGGGGGAGGAGAGACCCAGTACTTC. Its translation is CASSQGGQGGGETQYF. The V call is TRBV3-1 (or the pseudogene TRBV3-2), the J call TRBJ2-5; maybe TRBD1 (7 bases). V was trimmed by 1 base and J by 4 bases, leaving 16 bases between them. CDR1 is LGHDT and CDR2 is YNNKEL in the germline V gene (reference sequence). There are 16 residues in the CDR3.